This T cell receptor delta chain originates from a study of gamma-delta T cells after stem cell transplantation. Per the germline V gene, CDR1 is GEAIGNYY and CDR2 is EKD. Unmatched junction bases numbered 13, after V lost 5 bases and J lost 0 bases. The CDR3 has 18 amino acids. TCRdb called clones from the RT-PCR reads again using CATT. Of roughly 430 delta-chain clones listed, about a fifth are singletons. A few counts support this clone. A far larger clone is one base from this, pointing to a likely read error. This clonotype was sampled from a human donor. It is not recorded whose cells these are; they may come from a transplant donor. Source material: gamma-delta T cells. The chain recombines TRDV2 with TRDJ1, with 11 bases identical to TRDD3. CDR3 in DNA: TGTGCCTGTGGGCGACTGGGGGATAGGAACCAAAACACCGATAAACTCATCTTT. This translates into CACGRLGDRNQNTDKLIF.